These T cell receptor beta chains were read from a single sample in a study of cytomegalovirus exposure and HLA in healthy donors. Data came from immunoSEQ multiplex PCR; TCRdb stores just in-frame clones and leaves some out. This sample has about 250,000 clones, with roughly 84% found just once. Sequencing input: PBMCs. The receptors here all came from a man between 18 and 35 years old in good health and CMV-seropositive. CDR3s include the opening cysteine and the closing phenylalanine or tryptophan. A D gene is named only where the DNA matches it firmly. A row's size may be missing; if present it is once, few, many or a size class.

j_gene: TRBJ1-5
v_gene: TRBV2
d_gene: TRBD1
abundance: .
CDR3nt: TGTGCCAGCAGGACAGGGGGCGGGCAGCCCCAGCATTTT
CDR3aa: CASRTGGGQPQHF

j_gene: TRBJ1-2
v_gene: TRBV5-6
d_gene: TRBD1
abundance: .
CDR3nt: TGTGCCAGCAGCTACCGGGACAGGCCCGTCTATGGCTACACCTTC
CDR3aa: CASSYRDRPVYGYTF

j_gene: TRBJ2-5
v_gene: TRBV28
d_gene: .
abundance: .
CDR3nt: TGTGCCAGCAGTTTCGCAGCGGGTAGAGGGGAGACCCAGTACTTC
CDR3aa: CASSFAAGRGETQYF

j_gene: TRBJ1-5
v_gene: TRBV19
d_gene: .
abundance: .
CDR3nt: TGTGCCAGTAGTATAGGAAGCAGAGCCAATCAGCCCCAGCATTTT
CDR3aa: CASSIGSRANQPQHF

j_gene: TRBJ1-5
v_gene: TRBV30
d_gene: .
abundance: .
CDR3nt: TGTGCCTGGAGTGTACGTAAAGCCCCAAAAATAAATCAGCCCCAGCATTTT
CDR3aa: CAWSVRKAPKINQPQHF

j_gene: TRBJ2-2
v_gene: TRBV20-1
d_gene: .
abundance: .
CDR3nt: TGCAGTGCTCCCTATGTGGGGGAGCTGTTTTTT
CDR3aa: CSAPYVGELFF

j_gene: TRBJ1-2
v_gene: TRBV10-3
d_gene: TRBD1
abundance: .
CDR3nt: TGTGCCATCATGGGACAGGGGGCGTATGGCTACACCTTC
CDR3aa: CAIMGQGAYGYTF

j_gene: TRBJ1-5
v_gene: TRBV4-2
d_gene: TRBD1
abundance: .
CDR3nt: TGTGCCAGCAGCCGGACAGGGGCGGATCAGCCCCAGCATTTT
CDR3aa: CASSRTGADQPQHF

j_gene: TRBJ1-2
v_gene: TRBV5-6
d_gene: .
abundance: .
CDR3nt: TGTGCCAGCAGCTTAGGGCCGGAAGGACTAGGTTACACCTTC
CDR3aa: CASSLGPEGLGYTF

j_gene: TRBJ2-3
v_gene: TRBV28
d_gene: TRBD2
abundance: .
CDR3nt: TGTGCCAGCAGTTACGTAAGCGGGAGGATAACAGATACGCAGTATTTT
CDR3aa: CASSYVSGRITDTQYF

j_gene: TRBJ2-3
v_gene: TRBV25-1
d_gene: TRBD1
abundance: .
CDR3nt: TGTGCCAGCAGTTTTCGACAGGGGATGCAGTATTTT
CDR3aa: CASSFRQGMQYF

j_gene: TRBJ2-3
v_gene: TRBV5-1
d_gene: TRBD2
abundance: .
CDR3nt: TGCGCCAGCAGCTTGCAGCGGGAGAGCCTCGGGAGCACAGATACGCAGTATTTT
CDR3aa: CASSLQRESLGSTDTQYF

j_gene: TRBJ1-2
v_gene: TRBV16
d_gene: TRBD1
abundance: once
CDR3nt: TGTGCCAGCAGCCAATCCCCCGAGGGGACAGGGGGCGGCTATGGCTACACCTTC
CDR3aa: CASSQSPEGTGGGYGYTF

j_gene: TRBJ1-1
v_gene: TRBV9
d_gene: .
abundance: .
CDR3nt: TGTGCCAGCAGCGTAGGAGGGACAAAGGGCACTGAAGCTTTCTTT
CDR3aa: CASSVGGTKGTEAFF

j_gene: TRBJ1-3
v_gene: TRBV7-6
d_gene: .
abundance: .
CDR3nt: TGTGCCAGCAGCCCCCAGGTTAGCTCTGGAAACACCATATATTTT
CDR3aa: CASSPQVSSGNTIYF

j_gene: TRBJ2-7
v_gene: TRBV19
d_gene: .
abundance: .
CDR3nt: TGTGCCAGTAGTAGGGGGGACATCTCTTCCTACGAGCAGTACTTC
CDR3aa: CASSRGDISSYEQYF

j_gene: TRBJ1-3
v_gene: TRBV18
d_gene: TRBD1
abundance: .
CDR3nt: TGTGCCAGCTCACTCGACAGGGTTGCTGGAAACACCATATATTTT
CDR3aa: CASSLDRVAGNTIYF